Listed below are T cell receptor beta chains from one sample, sequenced in a study of CD8 T cells in Susac syndrome. TCRdb passed the immunoSEQ multiplex PCR reads through MiXCR, listing each CDR3 protein once. This sample has about 100,000 distinct CDR3 sequences, with about 95% found just once. The sample comprised CD8+ T cells from PBMCs. These receptors were obtained from a human donor with Susac syndrome. Both conserved end residues are part of each CDR3. The D gene is left open where the match is weak. Size tells how often a clone was seen (once, few, many) or the class of an expanded clone, and some rows leave it out.

d_gene	v_gene	j_gene	abundance	CDR3nt	CDR3aa
TRBD2	TRBV7-9	TRBJ2-1	NA	TGTGCCAGCAGCCCAGCGGGGGACAATGAGCAGTTCTTC	CASSPAGDNEQFF
NA	TRBV18	TRBJ1-5	NA	TGTGCCAGCTCACCGGCAGGGTCTGGTAGCAATCAGCCCCAGCATTTT	CASSPAGSGSNQPQHF
NA	TRBV2	TRBJ2-3	NA	TGTGCCAGCAGTGAGGTGGGGGCCGGCACAGATACGCAGTATTTT	CASSEVGAGTDTQYF
NA	TRBV20-1	TRBJ2-7	NA	TGCAGTGCTAGAAGGGACCCCGCCTCCTACGAGCAGTACTTC	CSARRDPASYEQYF
NA	TRBV3-1	TRBJ1-2	NA	TGTGCCAGCAGCCAAGGGGGGAGAGGAGGCTACACCTTC	CASSQGGRGGYTF
TRBD2	TRBV28	TRBJ2-1	NA	TGTGCCAGCAGGCTTTTTGCCCGGGAGGCCTACCATGAGCAGTTCTTC	CASRLFAREAYHEQFF
NA	TRBV5-6	TRBJ2-3	NA	TGTGCCAGCAGCTTAGGGGCTCCAGATACGCAGTATTTT	CASSLGAPDTQYF
TRBD2	TRBV20-1	TRBJ2-7	few	TGCAGTGCTGGCGGGGGAACCTACGAGCAGTACTTC	CSAGGGTYEQYF
NA	TRBV18	TRBJ1-2	NA	TGTGCCAGCTCACCACGCGCAGACGGCTACACCTTC	CASSPRADGYTF
NA	TRBV7-9	TRBJ2-7	once	TGTGCCAGCAGCTCCGGCAGCACTAGCTACGAGCAGTACTTC	CASSSGSTSYEQYF
NA	TRBV5-1	TRBJ2-3	NA	TGCGCCAGCACCCCAACGGGGGCAGATACGCAGTATTTT	CASTPTGADTQYF
NA	TRBV4-1	TRBJ1-2	NA	TGCGCCAGCAGCCAAGACGGGAGTGGCTACACCTTC	CASSQDGSGYTF
NA	TRBV11-1	TRBJ2-5	NA	TGTGCCAGCAGCGTCAAGACTAGCCAAGAGACCCAGTACTTC	CASSVKTSQETQYF
TRBD1	TRBV29-1	TRBJ2-5	NA	TGCAGCGTTGAAAGGGACAGGGGGCTCGTAACCCAGTACTTC	CSVERDRGLVTQYF
NA	TRBV21-1	TRBJ2-7	NA	TGTGCCAGCAGCATATCGACGGGACTAGCGGTCTACGAGCAGTACTTC	CASSISTGLAVYEQYF
NA	TRBV29-1	TRBJ2-1	NA	TGCAGCGTTGAAGATCGGACTAATGAGCAGTTCTTC	CSVEDRTNEQFF
TRBD1	TRBV14	TRBJ1-6	NA	TGTGCCAGCAGCCCGACAACAGGGGTATCACCCCTCCACTTT	CASSPTTGVSPLHF
TRBD1	TRBV5-1	TRBJ2-1	NA	TGCGCCAGCAGCTTCTTCGGACAGGGCTCCGATGAGCAGTTCTTC	CASSFFGQGSDEQFF
NA	TRBV29-1	TRBJ2-1	NA	TGCAGCGTTGAGAGGGAAGGCCACTACAATGAGCAGTTCTTC	CSVEREGHYNEQFF
NA	TRBV29-1	TRBJ2-3	NA	TGCAGCGTTGTTACAGGGACAGATACGCAGTATTTT	CSVVTGTDTQYF
TRBD2	TRBV5-1	TRBJ2-2	NA	TGCGCCAGCAGCTTACTAGCGGGGGCGAACACCGGGGAGCTGTTTTTT	CASSLLAGANTGELFF
NA	TRBV7-8	TRBJ1-2	NA	TGTGCCAGCAGCCACAGGATCCCCGGGGGAGACTACACCTTC	CASSHRIPGGDYTF
NA	TRBV3-1	TRBJ1-1	once	TGTGCCAGCAGCCAAGAGGTCAACACTGAAGCTTTCTTT	CASSQEVNTEAFF
NA	TRBV27	TRBJ2-6	NA	TGTGCCAGCAGTTTGGTCGTGCCCCCCGCCTCTGGGGCCAACGTCCTGACTTTC	CASSLVVPPASGANVLTF
TRBD2	TRBV29-1	TRBJ2-3	NA	TGCAGCGTTGATTCGACTAGCGGGACCCCAGATACGCAGTATTTT	CSVDSTSGTPDTQYF
NA	TRBV3-1	TRBJ1-1	NA	TGTGCCAGCAGCTCCTACTCCATGGGGGGCACTGAAGCTTTCTTT	CASSSYSMGGTEAFF
TRBD1	TRBV9	TRBJ2-5	NA	TGTGCCAGCAGCGTGACACCGGGACAGGGCCAAGAAACCCAGTACTTC	CASSVTPGQGQETQYF
NA	TRBV4-1	TRBJ1-1	NA	TGCGCCAGCAGCCAGGGACCCAGGGGGAACACTGAAGCTTTCTTT	CASSQGPRGNTEAFF
NA	TRBV29-1	TRBJ2-3	NA	TGCAGCGTTGGGGGGAGGAACACAGATACGCAGTATTTT	CSVGGRNTDTQYF
NA	TRBV21-1	TRBJ2-4	NA	TGTGCCAGCAGCAGTAAGTCCCAGTACTTC	CASSSKSQYF
NA	TRBV13	TRBJ1-1	NA	TGTGCCAGCAGCGCCAACCCAGGGACTGAAGCTTTCTTT	CASSANPGTEAFF
NA	TRBV6-5	TRBJ1-4	NA	TGTGCCCACGTTGCAACTAATGAAAAACTGTTTTTT	CAHVATNEKLFF
TRBD1	TRBV20-1	TRBJ2-5	NA	TGCAGTGCTAGAGCCCTCGGACAGGGCTACCAAGAGACCCAGTACTTC	CSARALGQGYQETQYF
NA	TRBV4-1	TRBJ2-7	NA	TGCGCCAGCAGCCAAGATATGGTCCCTGCCTCCTACGAGCAGTACTTC	CASSQDMVPASYEQYF
NA	TRBV20-1	TRBJ1-1	NA	TGCAGTGCTAGAGAACGGGCTTTTGAAGCTTTCTTT	CSARERAFEAFF
NA	TRBV3-1	TRBJ1-1	NA	TGTGCCAGCAGCCAAGGAAATCGTGAAGCTTTCTTT	CASSQGNREAFF
TRBD2	TRBV6-1	TRBJ2-1	NA	TGTGCCAGCAGCCTCCAACCCGGACTAGCGGGCAATGAGCAGTTCTTC	CASSLQPGLAGNEQFF
NA	TRBV4-1	TRBJ2-1	NA	TGCGCCAGCAGCCAAGTTATCAGGGACGACAATGAGCAGTTCTTC	CASSQVIRDDNEQFF
NA	TRBV4-1	TRBJ1-2	NA	TGCGCCAGCAGCCAAGATGGTATATATGGCTACACCTTC	CASSQDGIYGYTF
TRBD2	TRBV12-3/TRBV12-4	TRBJ2-7	NA	TGTGCCAGCACCTCGGGACTAGAAGCCTACGAGCAGTACTTC	CASTSGLEAYEQYF
NA	TRBV28	TRBJ2-6	few	TGTGCCAGCAGGGGGTCTGGGGCCAACGTCCTGACTTTC	CASRGSGANVLTF
NA	TRBV27	TRBJ2-1	NA	TGTGCCAGCAGTTCCACCATAAACAATGAGCAGTTCTTC	CASSSTINNEQFF